Each of the 22 T cell receptor beta chains below was sequenced from the same sample in a study of T cell repertoires in cytomegalovirus infection (dated by TCRdb to between 2018 and 2021). The sample was run on an Illumina HiSeq 1500. Clones were called with MiXCR by TCRdb after fastp trimmed the public reads at Q25, and only in-frame beta chains were retained. Every entry covers one CDR3 protein and lists the most common genes and DNA from its rows. The sample table contains hundreds of thousands of distinct CDR3 sequences; only one count was recorded for roughly 36% of them. The top ten clonotypes cover under 3.5% of the sample. Sequencing was carried out using PBMCs. These receptors came from a human donor in good health (CMV status not recorded). Some clones in this sample may be carry-over from other donors' samples.

This clonotype was seen more than once but under ten times. The chain joins TRBV12-3 or TRBV12-4 to TRBJ2-3, with TRBD2 identical over 8 bases. The V segment lost 7 bases and the J segment 4 bases; nucleotides outside the gene matches: 7. The CDR3 consists of 14 residues. CDR3: CASIPVAGSDTQYF. CDR3 sequence (DNA): TGTGCCAGCATTCCTGTAGCGGGATCAGATACGCAGTATTTT.

This clonotype was detected only a few times. The CDR3 DNA reads TGTGCCAGTAGTATTCTAGGCCGGGGTAACCACGACGATACGCAGTATTTT. It is translated as CASSILGRGNHDDTQYF. J is TRBJ2-3 and V is TRBV19, with D possibly TRBD2 on 5 matching bases. The CDR3 has 17 residues. V lost 3 bases, J lost 6 bases, and 22 bases lay in between. CDR1 LNHDA and CDR2 SQIVND come from the germline V gene (reference sequence).

Worth noting for this clonotype: A junction end diverges from the germline sequence, so it may reflect a read error. The chain joins TRBV7-1 to TRBJ2-1, with 9 bases matching TRBD1. TRBV7-1 is assigned to the ORF class and has an uncertain function. The CDR3 is 16 residues long. The CDR3 DNA sequence: TGTGTCAGCCGTGAGTTGGGACAGGGCCCTTTTACTACACCGTTCTTC. Translation gives CVSRELGQGPFTTPFF.

The chain employs TRBV2 and TRBJ1-5; 10 bases map to TRBD1. CDR1 and CDR2 (germline): SNHLY, FYNNEI. The CDR3 is made up of 15 amino acids. V dropped 6 bases and J dropped 7; count of bases not matched to a gene: 9. The DNA for the CDR3 is TGTGCCAGCAGCGACAGGGGGCTTGCAAAACAGCCCCAGCATTTT. It codes for CASSDRGLAKQPQHF.

The rearrangement links TRBV7-9 to TRBJ1-6, with D uncertain. Between the trimmed V and J ends, which lost 1 base and 3 bases, there was a span of 10 bases. This CDR3 has 16 residues. Per germline, CDR1 SEHNR and CDR2 FQNEAQ (reference sequence). Written as DNA, the CDR3 is TGTGCCAGCAGCTTAGAGTTGGGATTCTATAATTCACCCCTCCACTTT. Its protein is CASSLELGFYNSPLHF.

The chain joins TRBV7-2 to TRBJ1-5, with D unresolved. V shed 5 bases and J shed 6 bases, with 17 bases lying between them. The CDR3 sequence is 15 residues long. Germline V gives CDR1 SGHTA, CDR2 FQGNSA. DNA for the CDR3: TGTGCCAGCAGCCCATCCCCCTCCATGGGTCAGCCCCAGCATTTT. It translates to CASSPSPSMGQPQHF. The full variable domain, completed using reference TRBV7-2 and TRBJ1-5, is GAGVSQSPSNKVTEKGKDVELRCDPISGHTALYWYRQSLGQGLEFLIYFQGNSAPDKSGLPSDRFSAERTGGSVSTLTIQRTQQEDSAVYLCASSPSPSMGQPQHFGDGTRLSIL.

This clonotype was counted only a few times. The chain links TRBV28 to TRBJ1-2, with D perhaps matching TRBD1 (6 bases). CDR1 is MDHEN, CDR2 SYDVKM, per germline. V was clipped by 8 bases and J by 6 bases, with 16 bases between them. This CDR3 is built from 13 residues. CDR3 amino acids: CASGRRGGDGYTF. DNA for the CDR3: TGTGCCAGCGGTCGTCGCGGGGGCGATGGCTACACCTTC.

About this clonotype itself: A much larger clone lies a single base off, so this may be a read error. Because the CDR3 is missing its conserved closing phenylalanine or tryptophan, this is likely a read error. V and J are TRBV7-2 and TRBJ1-1, with D unclear. Germline CDR1 reads SGHTA; CDR2 reads FQGNSA. The V end was cut by 3 bases, the J end by 0 bases, with 8 bases between. The CDR3 has 14 residues. In nucleotides, the CDR3 is TGTGCCAGCAGCTTTAACAGCCTGAACACTGAAGCTTTCTTG. Translating it yields CASSFNSLNTEAFL.

Only a few counts were recorded for this clonotype. The chain couples TRBV7-9 to TRBJ2-3; D is ambiguous. This CDR3 spans 12 amino acids. Deletions cut 6 bases from V and 9 bases from J, with 13 bases between. The germline CDR1 and CDR2 sequences are SEHNR and FQNEAQ (reference sequence). This chain's CDR3 is CASRTTDPTQYF. Written as DNA, the CDR3 is TGTGCCAGCAGAACGACGGACCCGACGCAGTATTTT.

This clonotype was seen a handful of times. A read error is likely, as this CDR3 ends without the conserved phenylalanine or tryptophan. No DNA is shown, since the ends of the CDR3 on it are uncertain; the CDR3 is the one TCRdb lists. The rearrangement links TRBV6-6 to TRBJ1-4. The CDR3 is 9 amino acids in total, end residues counted. Per germline, CDR1 MNHNY and CDR2 SVGAGI (reference sequence). The CDR3 spells CATPRVGLG.

V and J are TRBV19 and TRBJ1-1; no clear D gene. CDR1 LNHDA and CDR2 SQIVND come from the germline V gene (reference sequence). The CDR3 runs to 11 residues. Trimming took off 8 bases at V and 1 base at J, with 5 bases between the two ends. In DNA, the CDR3 is TGTGCCAGTTACGGGAACACTGAAGCTTTCTTT. Its protein product is CASYGNTEAFF.

Turning to this clonotype: The germline gene is not matched at one end of the junction; a read error may be the cause. V gene TRBV27 combines with J gene TRBJ1-1; maybe TRBD1 (5 bases). The CDR3 consists of 14 residues. Germline CDR1 MNHEY, CDR2 SMNVEV (reference sequence). CDR3 nucleotides: TGTGCCAGCAGTCGCGGGGGGTGGTTAACTGAAGCTCTCTTT. Amino acids: CASSRGGWLTEALF.

This clonotype was counted once. The chain carries TRBV5-5 and TRBJ2-2, with D hard to call. V was shortened by 2 bases and J by 1 base, with 9 bases between the two germline ends. This CDR3 is 15 amino acids long. Germline CDR1 is SGHKS and CDR2 is YYEKEE (reference sequence). The CDR3 DNA sequence: TGTGCCAGCAGCTTTCGAGAGAGGAACACCGGGGAGCTGTTTTTT. This gives the protein CASSFRERNTGELFF.

This sequence joins TRBV10-3 and TRBJ1-5, with D hard to call. Germline CDR1 is ENHRY and CDR2 is SYGVKD. This CDR3 is built from 13 residues. V was clipped by 8 bases and J by 5 bases, with 13 bases between them. The CDR3 bases are TGTGCCATCGCGGCGGGCGAATATCAGCCCCAGCATTTT. Its protein is CAIAAGEYQPQHF.

In its sample, this clonotype was seen many times. This chain uses TRBV7-2 with TRBJ1-5, with D tentatively TRBD1 (5 bases). CDR1 is SGHTA, CDR2 FQGNSA, per germline. The CDR3 sequence is 15 residues long. Trimming removed 5 bases from V and 7 bases from J, with 18 bases in between. CDR3 DNA sequence: TGTGCCAGCAGCCCGGGACTCAACCGGGGGCAGCCCCAGCATTTT. Its protein product is CASSPGLNRGQPQHF.

In this sample, this clonotype turned up a few times. The chain is built from TRBV12-3 or TRBV12-4 and TRBJ1-2; D is possibly TRBD1 (6 bases). The ends were cut back, 7 bases at V and 6 bases at J, with 18 bases in the middle. The CDR3 runs to 14 residues. CDR3 sequence reads: CASTPRGLNHGYTF. CDR3 in DNA: TGTGCCAGCACCCCTAGGGGGTTAAATCATGGCTACACCTTC.

The CDR3 here is CASRNRVAQPQHF. CDR3 DNA sequence: TGTGCCAGCAGGAACAGGGTAGCCCAGCCCCAGCATTTT. V and J are TRBV28 and TRBJ1-5; the D gene is possibly TRBD1 (6 bases). From germline, CDR1 is MDHEN and CDR2 SYDVKM. The CDR3 extends over 13 amino acids. V was pared by 6 bases and J by 7 bases, with 13 bases between.

Comment on this clonotype: It may be a read error: a sequence one base away is much more abundant. Here the CDR3 omits its conserved ending phenylalanine or tryptophan, so a read error is the likely source. This sequence joins TRBV7-2 and TRBJ2-1; TRBD2 matches 10 bases. Germline CDR1 reads SGHTA; CDR2 reads FQGNSA. J lost 4 bases, V lost 1 base, and 4 bases had no gene match. The CDR3 runs to 16 residues. Here the CDR3 reads CASSLEAGGLYNEQFL. In nucleotides, the CDR3 is TGTGCCAGCAGCTTAGAAGCGGGAGGGCTATACAATGAGCAGTTCTTA.

This clonotype was seen a few times. The rearrangement links TRBV20-1 to TRBJ1-2, with D unclear. Germline values: CDR1 DFQATT, CDR2 SNEGSKA (reference sequence). Trimming stripped 1 base from V and 6 bases from J, with 18 bases between. The CDR3 totals 15 residues. CDR3: CSARVSWVLGHGYTF. The CDR3 DNA sequence: TGCAGTGCTAGAGTGAGCTGGGTGTTAGGGCATGGCTACACCTTC.

This chain joins TRBV19 and TRBJ1-5; no definite D call. From germline, CDR1 is LNHDA and CDR2 SQIVND (reference sequence). The CDR3 length is 15 residues. Deletions cut 5 bases from V and 6 bases from J, with 17 bases between. In DNA form, the CDR3 reads TGTGCCAGTAGTGATCGCCCGAGTGTGGGTCAGCCCCAGCATTTT. Its translation: CASSDRPSVGQPQHF.

Of note for this clonotype: Germline and junction disagree at one end, which may indicate a read error. The chain combines TRBV6-1 with TRBJ2-5; 13 bases fit TRBD2. The CDR3 contains 16 residues. Germline V gives CDR1 MNHNS, CDR2 SASEGT. CDR3 protein: CASSEGLAGVGETQYF. CDR3 in DNA: TGTGCCAGCAGCGAAGGACTAGCGGGAGTCGGGGAGACCCAGTACTTC.

This chain links TRBV7-2 with TRBJ1-2, with 8 bases matching TRBD1. The CDR3 totals 15 residues. Germline loops: CDR1 SGHTA, CDR2 FQGNSA. Trimming cost V 2 bases and J 8 bases; bases outside gene matches: 10. Here the CDR3 DNA reads TGTGCCAGCAGCTTAATGAGACAGGGGCCTGGCGGCTACACCTTC. Encoded protein: CASSLMRQGPGGYTF.